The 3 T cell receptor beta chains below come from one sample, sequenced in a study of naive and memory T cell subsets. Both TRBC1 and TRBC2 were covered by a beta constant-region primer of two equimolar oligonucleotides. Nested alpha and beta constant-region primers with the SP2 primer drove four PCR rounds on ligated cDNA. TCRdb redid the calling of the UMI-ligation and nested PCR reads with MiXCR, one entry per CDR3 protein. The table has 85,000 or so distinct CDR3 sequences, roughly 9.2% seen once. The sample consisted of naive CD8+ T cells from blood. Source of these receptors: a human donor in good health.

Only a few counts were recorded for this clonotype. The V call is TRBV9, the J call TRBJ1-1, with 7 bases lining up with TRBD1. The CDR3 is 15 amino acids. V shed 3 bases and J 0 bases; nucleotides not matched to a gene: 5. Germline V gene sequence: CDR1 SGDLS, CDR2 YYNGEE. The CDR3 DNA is TGTGCCAGCAGCGCAGGGGGGCCGCTGAACACTGAAGCTTTCTTT. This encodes CASSAGGPLNTEAFF. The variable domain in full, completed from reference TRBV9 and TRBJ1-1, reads DSGVTQTPKHLITATGQRVTLRCSPRSGDLSVYWYQQSLDQGLQFLIQYYNGEERAKGNILERFSAQQFPDLHSELNLSSLELGDSALYFCASSAGGPLNTEAFFGQGTRLTVV.

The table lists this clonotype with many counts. The CDR3 is CASSSEPDTQYF. In nucleotides, the CDR3 is TGTGCCAGCAGCTCCGAGCCAGATACGCAGTATTTT. This chain links TRBV6-2 or TRBV6-3 with TRBJ2-3; D ambiguous. CDR1 MNHEY and CDR2 SVGEGT come from the germline V gene. The CDR3 consists of 12 residues. V shed 6 bases and J shed 4 bases, with 8 bases lying between them.

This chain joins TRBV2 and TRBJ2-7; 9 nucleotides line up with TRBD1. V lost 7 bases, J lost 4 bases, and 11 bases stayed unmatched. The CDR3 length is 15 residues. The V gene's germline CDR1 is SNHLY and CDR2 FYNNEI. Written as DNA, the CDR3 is TGTGCCAGCACTCCGTCTCGGGACAGGGCTTACGAGCAGTACTTC. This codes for CASTPSRDRAYEQYF. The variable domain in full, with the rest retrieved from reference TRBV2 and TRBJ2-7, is EPEVTQTPSHQVTQMGQEVILRCVPISNHLYFYWYRQILGQKVEFLVSFYNNEISEKSEIFDDQFSVERPDGSNFTLKIRSTKLEDSAMYFCASTPSRDRAYEQYFGPGTRLTVT.